A single T cell receptor beta chain is shown here with its context. The antigen is not known. The data originate from a study of shared clonotypes between healthy human individuals. General study results and limits: Blood was the sole source, and tissue repertoires probably differ. About 5% was the fraction of naive CD4 clonotypes found shared across several donors.

The naive CD8 subset, CD45RO-negative cells positively selected for CCR7, excluded terminally differentiated effector memory CD45RA+ cells. The CDR3 loop spans 16 amino acids. Trimming took off 6 bases at V and 4 bases at J, with 21 bases between the two ends. From germline, CDR1 is KGHSH and CDR2 LQKENI. The study ran the assay at deep level. Sequencing used immunoSEQ multiplex PCR; TCRdb keeps in-frame clones, though not all of them. The table includes approximately 1.9 million clones, about 93% detected once. Sequenced sample: naive CD8+ T cells from PBMCs. The chain employs TRBV18 and TRBJ1-2; no clear D. This clonotype was obtained from a man aged 18-30 years in good health. Some clones in this sample may be carry-over from other donors' samples. The CDR3 spells CASSPTFREPGYGYTF. The CDR3 bases are TGTGCCAGCTCGCCTACTTTTCGGGAGCCGGGCTATGGCTACACCTTC.